Listed below are T cell receptor beta chains from one sample, sequenced in a study of blood T cell repertoires in COVID-19. Sequencing was performed with immunoSEQ multiplex PCR; in TCRdb, only in-frame clones are kept and a portion is missing. The sample has fewer than 200,000 clones, more than 75% seen once; the top ten hold approximately 13%. The sample comprised peripheral blood. The receptors were gathered from a woman aged 65 to 85 with COVID-19, enrolled during active disease. CDR3s include the opening cysteine and the closing phenylalanine or tryptophan. The order of the fields is V gene, J gene, CDR3 protein.

TRBV5-1,TRBJ1-4,CASSSDTGVNEKLFF
TRBV19,TRBJ1-1,CASSRQGAYTEAFF
TRBV5-5,TRBJ1-5,CASSLDRRNQPQHF
TRBV7-8,TRBJ1-2,CATAAPNRANGYTF
TRBV6-6,TRBJ2-7,CASSSFGRSYEQYF
TRBV19,TRBJ1-2,CASNLSGRGGYTF
TRBV5-4,TRBJ2-7,CASSYTQGPEQYF
TRBV19,TRBJ2-7,CARGTSGTTYEQYF
TRBV11-2,TRBJ2-3,CASSLHLRGVSTDTQYF
TRBV5-1,TRBJ2-1,CASSMQGPSSYNEQFF
TRBV3-1/TRBV3-2,TRBJ2-7,CASSPRHSGREQYF
TRBV11-2,TRBJ2-7,CASSSAYEQYF
TRBV29-1,TRBJ2-4,CSVGLPQGIQYF
TRBV6-4,TRBJ2-2,CASSVQPGHNTGELFF
TRBV7-2,TRBJ1-5,CASSLDQGPGNQPQHF
TRBV12-2,TRBJ2-7,CASRRSGSAYEQYF
TRBV30,TRBJ1-5,CAWSAGDSNQPQHF
TRBV11-2,TRBJ1-2,CASSPDSNYGYTF
TRBV28,TRBJ1-5,CASSFPALSRGNQPQHF
TRBV9,TRBJ2-3,CASSATGGADTQYF
TRBV19,TRBJ2-1,CASSISGYAYNEQFF
TRBV3-1/TRBV3-2,TRBJ1-2,CASSPQGAFNYGYTF
TRBV28,TRBJ2-1,CARFYLSPRVDNEQFF
TRBV5-1,TRBJ2-6,CASSLQGIGSGANVLTF
TRBV11-3,TRBJ1-1,CASSEPGQGARNTEAFF
TRBV28,TRBJ2-5,CASTTAPPGVGETQYF
TRBV9,TRBJ1-4,CASSPRTGTNEKLFF
TRBV5-1,TRBJ1-2,CASSLEIGPNYGYTF
TRBV24-1,TRBJ2-2,CATSDPTSGGNTGELFF
TRBV7-9,TRBJ2-7,CASSARQGPEQYF
TRBV7-2,TRBJ2-7,CASNPTTASYEQYF
TRBV3-1/TRBV3-2,TRBJ1-1,CASSQDHAGVKAFF
TRBV6-6,TRBJ1-2,CASTADTSNGYTF
TRBV24-1,TRBJ2-5,CATSYRETQYF
TRBV11-2,TRBJ2-7,CASSSGTSGRYEQYF
TRBV4-1,TRBJ1-5,CASSQGQGPLIAQHF
TRBV9,TRBJ1-6,CASSVAYFGNSPLHF
TRBV2,TRBJ1-1,CASSNSREAFF
TRBV7-9,TRBJ2-1,CASSSTESSYNEQFF
TRBV12-3/TRBV12-4,TRBJ1-1,CASSLHGNTEAFF
TRBV4-1,TRBJ2-6,CASSQPPTGAPGANVLTF
TRBV30,TRBJ2-2,CAWRTSGTTGELFF
TRBV6-1,TRBJ1-1,CASSSSDRAGAFF
TRBV28,TRBJ2-7,CASSQNQGMVYEQYF
TRBV6-5,TRBJ2-7,CASRNTGSYEQYF
TRBV5-4,TRBJ2-5,CASNLSAGGPETQYF
TRBV7-6,TRBJ2-2,CASIKTGVTGELFF
TRBV3-1/TRBV3-2,TRBJ2-3,CASSLDRVGTDTQYF
TRBV18,TRBJ2-5,CASSTGTGPKTQYF
TRBV6-5,TRBJ2-7,CASSSRVGQYF
TRBV30,TRBJ1-2,CAWRIGGADGYTF
TRBV5-8,TRBJ1-5,CASSIGTGGNQPQHF
TRBV5-1,TRBJ2-7,CASARQGAATEQYF
TRBV28,TRBJ2-5,CAIKGGRRETQYF
TRBV2,TRBJ2-7,CASSENSGSYEQYF
TRBV5-5,TRBJ2-7,CASSLTSGYYEQYF
TRBV7-2,TRBJ1-4,CASSPGGNEKLFF